Following are 21 T cell receptor beta chains from one sample sequenced in a study of Ad26.COV2.S vaccination and SARS-CoV-2 variants. Assay used: immunoSEQ multiplex PCR; TCRdb lists only in-frame clones, some missing. The sample lists some 340,000 clones; approximately 86% were seen once. The treatment was: some 20 received Ad26.COV2.S at low or high dose, single or two shots; about 5 received placebo; per-sample allocation not given. Samples came from day 63 after the first vaccine or placebo injection. The source was peripheral blood, collected in a trial of Ad26.COV2.S vaccine versus placebo. These receptors originate from a person aged 18 to 65 who received the Ad26.COV2.S COVID-19 vaccine or a placebo.

The chain links TRBV7-6 to TRBJ1-5, with D possibly being TRBD1 (5 bases). Looked up from germline, CDR1 is SGHVS and CDR2 is FNYEAQ. Trimming removed 5 bases at V and 4 bases at J, with 18 bases between. This CDR3 region has 16 residues. The CDR3 region has the DNA TGTGCCAGCAGCCGTCTTCTCCGGGACCATAATCAGCCCCAGCATTTT. It yields the protein CASSRLLRDHNQPQHF.

The genes are TRBV7-6 and TRBJ2-1; D uncertain. The CDR3 loop spans 14 amino acids. V lost 4 bases and J lost 10, with 17 bases in between. Germline V lookup: CDR1 SGHVS, CDR2 FNYEAQ. DNA of the CDR3: TGTGCCAGCAGCTCCTCGACGGGCACAAGGGAGCAGTTCTTC. Its translation: CASSSSTGTREQFF.

In its sample, this clone was seen a few times. The CDR3 DNA reads TGCGCCAGCAGCTTGGGGGGATCAAGCGGTCAGCCCCAGCATTTT. Its protein is CASSLGGSSGQPQHF. The chain carries TRBV5-1 and TRBJ1-5; D gene uncertain. The CDR3 has 15 residues. Per germline, CDR1 SGHRS and CDR2 YFSETQ. The V gene lost 0 bases and the J gene lost 6 bases, with 13 bases spanning the gap.

The count of this clone is one. The chain joins TRBV19 to TRBJ1-4; 10 bases agree with TRBD1. V dropped 5 bases and J dropped 5; count of bases not matched to a gene: 11. This CDR3 is 17 amino acids long. Germline CDR1 is LNHDA and CDR2 is SQIVND (reference sequence). The CDR3 spells CASSRGTGAVRNEKLFF. The CDR3 region has the DNA TGTGCCAGTAGTCGGGGGACAGGGGCGGTACGGAATGAAAAACTGTTTTTT.

The genes are TRBV7-3 and TRBJ2-3; 8 nucleotides align to TRBD1. Germline V gene lookup returns CDR1 SGHTA and CDR2 FQGTGA. The CDR3 covers 14 residues. Trimming cost V 5 bases and J 2 bases; bases outside gene matches: 3. The CDR3 sequence: CASSRTGFTDTQYF. The CDR3 region has the DNA TGTGCCAGCAGCCGGACAGGGTTCACAGATACGCAGTATTTT.

V is TRBV29-1 and J is TRBJ1-3; D gene uncertain. This CDR3 spans 14 amino acids. Germline assignment: CDR1 SQVTM and CDR2 ANQGSEA. Trimming removed 0 bases at V and 4 bases at J, with 10 bases between. The CDR3 DNA sequence: TGCAGCGTTGAAGACGGGCGTTCCGGAAACACCATATATTTT. Its translation is CSVEDGRSGNTIYF.

This clone has only one observation. This rearrangement joins TRBV10-1 to TRBJ1-2; D remains ambiguous. This CDR3 has 13 residues. V shed 7 bases and J shed 4 bases, with 13 bases lying between them. Germline V lookup: CDR1 WNHNN, CDR2 SYGVQD (reference sequence). CDR3 sequence reads: CASTPPRLYGYTF. Written as DNA, the CDR3 is TGCGCCAGCACCCCCCCCCGCCTCTATGGCTACACCTTC.

A word on this clone: The same CDR3 is also encoded by other DNA sequences in this sample. This chain links TRBV18 with TRBJ2-2; the D is unclear. CDR3 length: 13 amino acids. Trimming pared 0 bases from V and 4 bases from J, leaving 3 bases between. Germline V gene sequence: CDR1 KGHSH, CDR2 LQKENI. This CDR3 is CASSPPVTGELFF. The CDR3 DNA sequence: TGTGCCAGCTCACCACCTGTCACCGGGGAGCTGTTTTTT. The variable domain in full, completed from reference TRBV18 and TRBJ2-2, reads NAGVMQNPRHLVRRRGQEARLRCSPMKGHSHVYWYRQLPEEGLKFMVYLQKENIIDESGMPKERFSAEFPKEGPSILRIQQVVRGDSAAYFCASSPPVTGELFFGEGSRLTVL.

This clone was recorded only once. The V call is TRBV9, the J call TRBJ1-1; D gene ambiguous. CDR3 length equals 13 residues. CDR1 is SGDLS and CDR2 is YYNGEE in the germline V gene. V was clipped by 3 bases and J by 0 bases, with 6 bases between them. CDR3 DNA: TGTGCCAGCAGCGCCAACTTGAACACTGAAGCTTTCTTT. Encoded protein: CASSANLNTEAFF.

This chain uses TRBV6-2 or TRBV6-3 with TRBJ2-5, with D unclear. CDR1 and CDR2 (germline): MNHEY, SVGEGT. Trimming pared 6 bases from V and 5 bases from J, leaving 10 bases between. This CDR3 spans 12 amino acids. This CDR3 reads CASSPSEETQYF. Written as DNA, the CDR3 is TGTGCCAGCAGCCCCTCGGAGGAGACCCAGTACTTC.

V usage is TRBV18 and J usage is TRBJ1-3; D might be TRBD1 (5 bases). V gave up 4 bases and J gave up 1 base, with 11 bases separating them. In germline, CDR1 is KGHSH, CDR2 LQKENI. The CDR3 loop spans 15 amino acids. CDR3 residues: CASSQGQESGNTIYF. In nucleotides, the CDR3 is TGTGCCAGCTCACAGGGGCAAGAATCTGGAAACACCATATATTTT. The full variable domain, completed using reference TRBV18 and TRBJ1-3, is NAGVMQNPRHLVRRRGQEARLRCSPMKGHSHVYWYRQLPEEGLKFMVYLQKENIIDESGMPKERFSAEFPKEGPSILRIQQVVRGDSAAYFCASSQGQESGNTIYFGEGSWLTVV.

The J gene is TRBJ2-7, the V gene TRBV10-3, with TRBD1 as a possible D gene (5 bases). Germline CDR1 is ENHRY and CDR2 is SYGVKD. V lost 6 bases to trimming and J lost 3 bases, with 21 bases between them. The CDR3 runs 16 residues. The CDR3 DNA reads as TGTGCCATCAGAGACGCGGACACTCACCGCCTCTACGAGCAGTACTTC. This gives the protein CAIRDADTHRLYEQYF.

The chain couples TRBV5-1 to TRBJ1-1, with D unresolved. The ends were cut back, 5 bases at V and 1 base at J, with 9 bases in the middle. The CDR3 runs 13 residues. Germline V lookup: CDR1 SGHRS, CDR2 YFSETQ. CDR3 loop: CASRSWTNTEAFF. For the CDR3, the DNA is TGCGCCAGCAGAAGTTGGACGAACACTGAAGCTTTCTTT.

The CDR3 bases are TGCGCCAGCAGCTTGTCTAGCGGGGCGGAGACCCAGTACTTC. Protein sequence: CASSLSSGAETQYF. The V and J genes are TRBV5-1 and TRBJ2-5; 9 nucleotides match TRBD2. Trimming cost V 1 base and J 5 bases; bases outside gene matches: 3. The CDR3 loop spans 14 amino acids. Looked up from germline, CDR1 is SGHRS and CDR2 is YFSETQ.

CDR3 sequence reads: CASSLGQGSTYEQYF. CDR3 coding DNA: TGTGCCAGCAGCTTAGGGCAGGGGAGCACCTACGAGCAGTACTTC. The chain employs TRBV7-2 and TRBJ2-7; D perhaps matches TRBD1 (6 bases). Trimming removed 1 base from V and 2 bases from J, with 12 bases in between. The length of the CDR3 is 15 residues. Germline CDR1 and CDR2: SGHTA and FQGNSA. Based on the CDR3 plus reference TRBV7-2 and TRBJ2-7, the full variable domain is GAGVSQSPSNKVTEKGKDVELRCDPISGHTALYWYRQSLGQGLEFLIYFQGNSAPDKSGLPSDRFSAERTGGSVSTLTIQRTQQEDSAVYLCASSLGQGSTYEQYFGPGTRLTVT.

This rearrangement joins TRBV5-4 to TRBJ2-3; D gene unclear. This CDR3 is built from 13 residues. Deletions cut 4 bases from V and 4 bases from J, with 10 bases between. Germline V gives CDR1 SGHNT, CDR2 YYREEE (reference sequence). The CDR3 region has the DNA TGTGCCAGCAGCCCTTCCTTATCAGATACGCAGTATTTT. Translating gives CASSPSLSDTQYF.

The J gene is TRBJ1-1, the V gene TRBV5-1, with D perhaps TRBD1 (5 bases). This CDR3 spans 14 amino acids. Germline CDR1 and CDR2: SGHRS and YFSETQ. Trimming shortened V by 0 bases and J by 4 bases, and 10 bases separated the two germline ends. In DNA, the CDR3 is TGCGCCAGCAGCTTGGACAGGAGTTTCACTGAAGCTTTCTTT. It is translated as CASSLDRSFTEAFF. Using reference TRBV5-1 and TRBJ1-1 for the parts outside the CDR3, the full variable domain is KAGVTQTPRYLIKTRGQQVTLSCSPISGHRSVSWYQQTPGQGLQFLFEYFSETQRNKGNFPGRFSGRQFSNSRSEMNVSTLELGDSALYLCASSLDRSFTEAFFGQGTRLTVV.

The chain employs TRBV14 and TRBJ2-1; D assignment may be TRBD1 or TRBD2 (5 bases each). The ends were cut back, 1 base at V and 10 bases at J, with 17 bases in the middle. The CDR3 extends over 15 amino acids. The germline gives CDR1 SGHDN, CDR2 FVKESK. The CDR3 here is CASSQALGPGSEQFF. CDR3 DNA sequence: TGTGCCAGCAGCCAAGCCCTGGGACCCGGGTCGGAGCAGTTCTTC.

V gene TRBV10-3 combines with J gene TRBJ2-5; D may be TRBD2 (7 bases). Germline assignment: CDR1 ENHRY and CDR2 SYGVKD. The V and J ends lost 6 bases and 3 bases respectively, with 23 bases between them. The length of the CDR3 is 17 residues. CDR3 sequence reads: CAIRGGDSGGYKETQYF. The DNA of the CDR3 is TGTGCCATCAGAGGGGGGGATAGCGGTGGCTATAAAGAGACCCAGTACTTC.

The CDR3 protein is CASSLSGLFYEQYF. Here the CDR3 DNA reads TGTGCCAGCAGCTTATCGGGCCTCTTCTACGAGCAGTACTTC. The rearrangement joins TRBV7-2 to TRBJ2-7; D ambiguous. Germline-derived CDR1 and CDR2 are SGHTA and FQGNSA. This CDR3 contains 14 residues. Trimming left V 2 bases short and J 3 bases short, with 11 bases between.

The gene calls are TRBV4-3 and TRBJ2-5, with 8 bases aligning to TRBD2. The CDR3 extends over 17 amino acids. After removal of 4 bases from V and 3 bases from J, the junction contained 13 bases not matched to a gene. The germline CDR1 and CDR2 sequences are LGHNA and YSLEER. This CDR3 is CASSLSPGGSGKETQYF. The CDR3 DNA reads as TGCGCCAGCAGCCTGAGCCCCGGGGGTAGCGGGAAAGAGACCCAGTACTTC.